One and the same sample provided the 24 T cell receptor beta chains below, sequenced in a study of molecular identifiers for immune sequencing clone quantification. One entry per CDR3 protein results from TCRdb running MiXCR on the PCR reads. The data show about 300,000 distinct CDR3 sequences, about a fifth seen once. Sequencing was done on a sample of naive CD8+ T cells from blood, with Jurkat cell RNA spiked in. The subset is: FACS-sorted CD8+CD4-CCR7+CD45RA+ naive T cells. These receptors were collected from a human donor in good health. Some libraries in this study had Jurkat cell RNA spiked in.

As regards this clonotype: This CDR3 fails to terminate in the conserved phenylalanine or tryptophan, so it likely reflects a read error. The J gene is TRBJ1-4, the V gene TRBV5-1; TRBD1 matches 9 bases. From germline, CDR1 is SGHRS and CDR2 YFSETQ. The CDR3 runs to 16 residues. V shed 4 bases, J shed 0 bases, and the junction held 4 bases outside the gene matches. The CDR3 nucleotides are TGCGCCAGCAGCACGGGACAGGGCGCAACTAATGAAAAACTGTTTCTT. Protein: CASSTGQGATNEKLFL.

Many counts were recorded for this clonotype. The rearrangement joins TRBV7-9 to TRBJ2-4; D is possibly TRBD2 (5 bases). V was clipped by 1 base and J by 3 bases, with 10 bases between them. Per germline, CDR1 SEHNR and CDR2 FQNEAQ (reference sequence). This CDR3 comprises 15 residues. The CDR3 sequence: CASSLVGSGKNIQYF. CDR3 sequence (DNA): TGTGCCAGCAGCTTAGTAGGGAGTGGCAAAAACATTCAGTACTTC. Full variable domain (remainder filled in from reference TRBV7-9 and TRBJ2-4): DTGVSQNPRHKITKRGQNVTFRCDPISEHNRLYWYRQTLGQGPEFLTYFQNEAQLEKSRLLSDRFSAERPKGSFSTLEIQRTEQGDSAMYLCASSLVGSGKNIQYFGAGTRLSVL.

This chain connects TRBV27 to TRBJ2-2; TRBD1 is a possible D gene (6 bases). This CDR3 has 15 residues. Deletions cut 2 bases from V and 2 bases from J, with 9 bases between. CDR1 and CDR2 (germline): MNHEY, SMNVEV (reference sequence). The CDR3 sequence: CASSLGTKNTGELFF. CDR3 sequence (DNA): TGTGCCAGCAGTTTAGGGACAAAAAACACCGGGGAGCTGTTTTTT.

The chain is built from TRBV28 and TRBJ2-6; tentative D call: TRBD2 (6 bases). The germline CDR1 and CDR2 sequences are MDHEN and SYDVKM. The V gene lost 8 bases and the J gene lost 0 bases, with 23 bases spanning the gap. The CDR3 contains 19 residues. The CDR3 region is CASGLALAAGNSGANVLTF. The CDR3 nucleotides read TGTGCCAGCGGGTTAGCACTAGCCGCAGGGAACTCTGGGGCCAACGTCCTGACTTTC.

Comment on this clonotype: Compared with germline, one end of the junction differs, possibly owing to a read error. This chain connects TRBV12-3 or TRBV12-4 to TRBJ1-5, with D possibly matching TRBD1 (5 bases). The CDR3 extends over 16 amino acids. CDR3 coding DNA: TGTGCCGGCAGTTTAGCGGCTGTGGGGGTTGGACAGCCCCAGCATTTT. It specifies CAGSLAAVGVGQPQHF.

In this sample, this clonotype turned up once. A clone one base away is much larger, so this may be a read error. J is TRBJ2-2 and V is TRBV10-3; perhaps TRBD1 as D (5 bases). CDR1 and CDR2 (germline): ENHRY, SYGVKD. The CDR3 is made up of 12 amino acids. The CDR3: CATMTATEELFF. The CDR3 DNA follows: TGTGCCACCATGACAGCAACCGAGGAGCTGTTTTTT.

This clonotype was found many times. The chain recombines TRBV5-1 with TRBJ2-3; D is perhaps TRBD2 (7 bases). Deletions cut 9 bases from V and 3 bases from J, with 17 bases between. The CDR3 length is 14 residues. Germline CDR1 and CDR2: SGHRS and YFSETQ. Here the CDR3 DNA reads TGCGCCACCGCGGAGGAGGGGGGGACAGATACGCAGTATTTT. It codes for CATAEEGGTDTQYF.

This clonotype was observed at least ten times. The rearrangement joins TRBV5-6 to TRBJ2-7, with 10 bases lining up with TRBD1. Trimming at V came to 6 bases and at J to 3 bases, leaving 9 bases not matched to a gene. CDR3 length: 15 amino acids. Per germline, CDR1 SGHDT and CDR2 YYEEEE. This CDR3 reads CASTTPGTGDYEQYF. CDR3 nucleotide sequence: TGTGCCAGCACTACCCCCGGGACAGGGGACTACGAGCAGTACTTC.

On this clonotype itself: This clone may be a read error of a much larger clone one base away. The V gene is TRBV14, the J gene TRBJ1-1; 7 bases line up with TRBD1. The CDR3 is 19 amino acids. Per the germline V gene, CDR1 is SGHDN and CDR2 is FVKESK. The V gene end was trimmed by 2 bases and the J gene end by 2 bases; junction bases not matched to a gene: 17. Here the CDR3 reads CASSQTPGQTYSPNTEAFF. CDR3 coding DNA: TGTGCCAGCAGCCAAACCCCGGGACAGACGTACTCACCTAACACTGAAGCTTTCTTT.

This clonotype was observed a handful of times. No conserved phenylalanine or tryptophan ends this CDR3, so it is likely a read error. The chain couples TRBV13 to TRBJ2-3; 8 bases are shared with TRBD2. Germline V gives CDR1 PRHDT, CDR2 FYEKMQ (reference sequence). This CDR3 has 15 amino acids. V lost 0 bases and J lost 6; bases outside the gene matches: 5. The CDR3 nucleotides are TGTGCCAGCAGCTTAGGCGTTAGCGGGGTGGATACGCAGTATTCT. This sequence encodes CASSLGVSGVDTQYS.

This clonotype was counted between two and nine times. Relative to the germline gene, one junction end is altered; a read error may explain this. Here the CDR3 reads CASRRGQQETLYF. The DNA for the CDR3 is TGTGCCAGCAGAAGGGGGCAGCAAGAGACCCTGTACTTC. This chain connects TRBV5-6 to TRBJ2-5, with 7 bases identical to TRBD1. CDR3 length: 13 amino acids. The germline V gene encodes CDR1 SGHDT and CDR2 YYEEEE.

This clonotype was observed many times. The rearrangement joins TRBV28 to TRBJ2-3; D is undetermined. The V and J ends lost 6 bases and 4 bases respectively, with 8 bases between them. Germline V gene sequence: CDR1 MDHEN, CDR2 SYDVKM. CDR3 size: 12 residues. The CDR3 sequence is CASRAGADTQYF. CDR3 DNA sequence: TGTGCCAGCAGGGCCGGTGCAGATACGCAGTATTTT.

This clonotype was seen many times. This CDR3 is CASSYSGRRSDTQYF. CDR3 coding DNA: TGTGCCAGCAGTTACTCTGGGCGGAGGAGCGATACGCAGTATTTT. The chain is built from TRBV6-6 and TRBJ2-3, with a tentative D call TRBD2 (5 bases). The germline V gene has CDR1 MNHNY and CDR2 SVGAGI (reference sequence). The CDR3 contains 15 residues. With 0 bases removed from V and 6 bases from J, the gap between germline ends came to 13 bases.

The table lists this clonotype with many counts. The chain couples TRBV6-2 or TRBV6-3 to TRBJ2-3; 10 bases line up with TRBD2. This CDR3 contains 14 residues. The V and J ends lost 8 bases and 4 bases, in that order; junction bases with no gene match: 6. CDR1 is MNHEY and CDR2 is SVGEGT in the germline V gene. CDR3 in amino acids: CASGLAGASDTQYF. CDR3 DNA sequence: TGTGCCAGCGGGCTAGCGGGAGCCTCAGATACGCAGTATTTT.

This clonotype was counted between two and nine times. V gene TRBV7-9 combines with J gene TRBJ2-1, with D uncertain. Germline CDR1 reads SEHNR; CDR2 reads FQNEAQ (reference sequence). Between the trimmed V and J ends, which lost 5 bases and 14 bases, there was a span of 7 bases. The CDR3 is 9 residues long. The CDR3, as DNA: TGTGCCAGCAGCCTACATGAGTTCTTC. It translates to CASSLHEFF.

This clonotype was counted at least ten times. This rearrangement joins TRBV9 to TRBJ2-2, with unresolved D. Germline CDR1 reads SGDLS; CDR2 reads YYNGEE. V was cut by 0 bases and J by 5 bases, with 11 bases left in between. The CDR3 contains 15 residues. DNA of the CDR3: TGTGCCAGCAGCGTAGAGGGCACTGTTACCGGGGAGCTGTTTTTT. Translation gives CASSVEGTVTGELFF.

This clonotype was detected only a few times. A much larger clonotype is one base distant, so this may be a read error. V usage is TRBV4-2 and J usage is TRBJ2-5, with D perhaps matching TRBD1 or TRBD2 (5 bases each). Germline-derived CDR1 and CDR2 are LGHNA and YNFKEQ. The CDR3 extends over 15 amino acids. CDR3 loop: CASSQPGRNQEAQYF. The CDR3 coding sequence is TGTGCCAGCAGCCAACCGGGGCGTAACCAAGAGGCCCAGTACTTC.

This clonotype has at least ten counts. The rearrangement uses TRBV11-2 and TRBJ2-7; 7 positions match TRBD2. Per germline, CDR1 SGHAT and CDR2 FQNNGV. The CDR3 is 14 residues long. V was clipped by 5 bases and J by 3 bases; unmatched bases: 7. For the CDR3, the DNA is TGTGCCAGCAGCGCCAGCGGGACGCGCTACGAGCAGTACTTC. Amino acid sequence: CASSASGTRYEQYF.

This clonotype appeared many times. CDR3 nucleotide sequence: TGCAGCGCTCACCTAGCGACCAAAAACATTCAGTACTTC. It specifies CSAHLATKNIQYF. The gene calls are TRBV29-1 and TRBJ2-4; perhaps TRBD2 as D (6 bases). The CDR3 is made up of 13 amino acids. Germline CDR1 reads SQVTM; CDR2 reads ANQGSEA. The V gene lost 7 bases and the J gene lost 2 bases, with 12 bases spanning the gap.

Comment on this clonotype: Given a much more abundant clone one base away, this may be a read error. Likely a read error: the CDR3 ends without its conserved phenylalanine or tryptophan. The rearrangement links TRBV29-1 to TRBJ1-3; D is unresolved. The CDR3 loop spans 14 amino acids. Trimming removed 2 bases from V and 0 bases from J, with 8 bases in between. Germline V gene lookup returns CDR1 SQVTM and CDR2 ANQGSEA. CDR3 sequence (DNA): TGCAGCGTTGAACTTCCCCGCTCTGGAAACACCATATATCTT. Protein sequence: CSVELPRSGNTIYL.

Only a few counts were recorded for this clonotype. At one of its ends the junction is not consistent with the germline gene, which may arise from a read error. The chain recombines TRBV30 with TRBJ1-1; a possible D gene is TRBD1 (6 bases). Per the germline V gene, CDR1 is GTSNPN and CDR2 is SVGIG (reference sequence). The CDR3 has 13 residues. CDR3 region: CAWSVLFGGEAYF. CDR3 coding DNA: TGTGCCTGGAGTGTACTTTTCGGGGGCGAAGCTTACTTT.

The V call is TRBV12-3 or TRBV12-4, the J call TRBJ2-4; D unclear. The CDR3 spans 12 residues. Deletions cut 3 bases from V and 7 bases from J, with 7 bases between. This chain's CDR3 is CASSFRFNIQYF. The CDR3 bases are TGTGCCAGCAGTTTCCGGTTCAACATTCAGTACTTC.

This clonotype was seen at least ten times. The V call is TRBV4-2, the J call TRBJ2-5; 7 nucleotides match TRBD2. From germline, CDR1 is LGHNA and CDR2 YNFKEQ. V shed 0 bases and J 5 bases; nucleotides not matched to a gene: 9. This CDR3 has 16 residues. CDR3 bases: TGTGCCAGCAGCCAAGACGGGGGGAGGGCCGGCGAGACCCAGTACTTC. This translates into CASSQDGGRAGETQYF.

This clonotype was recorded at least ten times. This chain connects TRBV5-5 to TRBJ2-7; no reliable D call. CDR1 and CDR2 (germline): SGHKS, YYEKEE (reference sequence). Between the trimmed V and J ends, which lost 4 bases and 4 bases, there was a span of 15 bases. The CDR3 covers 14 residues. The CDR3 loop is CASSPEGPEYEQYF. The CDR3 coding sequence is TGTGCCAGCAGCCCCGAAGGACCGGAATACGAGCAGTACTTC.